The 19 T cell receptor beta chains listed next were all sequenced from one sample in a study of blood T cell repertoires in COVID-19. Data came from immunoSEQ multiplex PCR; TCRdb stores just in-frame clones and leaves some out. In the table there are over 70,000 clones, almost 85% of which are singletons. Specimen: peripheral blood. These TCRs come from a man between 60 and 75 years old with acute or convalescent COVID-19.

The chain combines TRBV30 with TRBJ1-4, with a weak D call TRBD1 (6 bases). The germline V gene has CDR1 GTSNPN and CDR2 SVGIG (reference sequence). The CDR3 is 14 residues long. V was pared by 3 bases and J by 4 bases, with 12 bases between. Here the CDR3 reads CAWSLGGGNEKLFF. The CDR3 DNA reads as TGTGCCTGGAGCCTGGGAGGGGGTAATGAAAAACTGTTTTTT. Filled out from reference TRBV30 and TRBJ1-4, the complete variable domain reads SQTIHQWPATLVQPVGSPLSLECTVEGTSNPNLYWYRQAAGRGLQLLFYSVGIGQISSEVPQNLSASRPQDRQFILSSKKLLLSDSGFYLCAWSLGGGNEKLFFGSGTQLSVL.

The chain employs TRBV18 and TRBJ2-5; no definite D call. Germline CDR1 reads KGHSH; CDR2 reads LQKENI. Trimming cost V 3 bases and J 3 bases, with 5 bases left between them. The CDR3 is 12 residues long. CDR3 sequence (DNA): TGTGCCAGCTCACCCAACAAAGAGACCCAGTACTTC. Protein product: CASSPNKETQYF.

The chain recombines TRBV2 with TRBJ1-6, with D perhaps TRBD1 (6 bases). This CDR3 is 14 amino acids long. Germline lookup yields CDR1 SNHLY and CDR2 FYNNEI. The V and J ends lost 4 bases and 4 bases respectively, with 8 bases between them. In nucleotides, the CDR3 is TGTGCCAGCAGTGGGGGGCAGTATAATTCACCCCTCCACTTT. As protein: CASSGGQYNSPLHF.

This clone was observed once. V usage is TRBV11-2 and J usage is TRBJ2-5, with a possible D match to TRBD1 (6 bases). The V gene lost 6 bases and the J gene lost 7 bases, with 21 bases spanning the gap. Per germline, CDR1 SGHAT and CDR2 FQNNGV. The CDR3 covers 15 residues. In nucleotides, the CDR3 is TGTGCCAGCAGTAGCATAACAGGGCAAGGGGGGACCCAGTACTTC. It encodes CASSSITGQGGTQYF.

The chain recombines TRBV2 with TRBJ1-2, with D unclear. CDR1 is SNHLY and CDR2 is FYNNEI in the germline V gene. V lost 3 bases and J 10 bases, leaving 9 bases between the germline ends. This CDR3 contains 11 residues. The DNA of the CDR3 is TGTGCCAGCAGTGATCAGGTCGACTACACCTTC. The encoded protein is CASSDQVDYTF.

The CDR3, as DNA: TGCGCCAGCAGTGAGTCTCCCCCGGGGACAGGAGGACAAGAGACCCAGTACTTC. Translated, it gives CASSESPPGTGGQETQYF. The J gene is TRBJ2-5, the V gene TRBV10-1, with TRBD1 matching 8 bases. With V trimmed by 0 bases and J by 2 bases, 11 bases remained unmatched. The CDR3 loop spans 18 amino acids. Per the germline V gene, CDR1 is WNHNN and CDR2 is SYGVQD (reference sequence).

V is TRBV5-1 and J is TRBJ2-1, with D hard to call. The CDR3 totals 15 residues. Per the germline V gene, CDR1 is SGHRS and CDR2 is YFSETQ. The V end was cut by 0 bases, the J end by 4 bases, with 11 bases between. The DNA for the CDR3 is TGCGCCAGCAGCTTGGCCCCCACCACTTACAATGAGCAGTTCTTC. Its translation is CASSLAPTTYNEQFF.

This chain joins TRBV28 and TRBJ1-5; D is perhaps TRBD1 (6 bases). Trimming removed 8 bases from V and 0 bases from J, with 8 bases in between. Germline CDR1 and CDR2: MDHEN and SYDVKM. This CDR3 has 13 amino acids. CDR3 protein: CASRDTSNQPQHF. The DNA of the CDR3 is TGTGCCAGCCGGGACACTAGCAATCAGCCCCAGCATTTT.

The gene calls are TRBV24-1 and TRBJ1-5, with D perhaps matching TRBD1 (5 bases). Trimming pared 6 bases from V and 7 bases from J, leaving 12 bases between. The CDR3 runs 13 residues. The V gene's germline CDR1 is KGHDR and CDR2 SFDVKD. This chain's CDR3 is CATSLGGDQPQHF. The CDR3 DNA reads as TGTGCCACCAGTTTGGGAGGGGACCAGCCCCAGCATTTT.

The gene calls are TRBV4-2 and TRBJ2-7, with 7 bases aligning to TRBD2. Trimming removed 0 bases from V and 3 bases from J; junction bases left unmatched: 8. Germline loops: CDR1 LGHNA, CDR2 YNFKEQ. There are 16 residues in the CDR3. The CDR3 region has the DNA TGTGCCAGCAGCCAAGATCGGCTAGCGGTGATCTACGAGCAGTACTTC. Amino acids: CASSQDRLAVIYEQYF.

This clone was seen once. The rearrangement uses TRBV6-4 and TRBJ1-3; no firm D call. CDR1 is MRHNA and CDR2 is SNTAGT in the germline V gene. This CDR3 is 15 amino acids long. Trimming stripped 3 bases from V and 4 bases from J, with 13 bases between. CDR3 in DNA: TGTGCCAGCAGTGAAGAGATGGGCTCGGGAAACACCATATATTTT. This translates into CASSEEMGSGNTIYF.

In this sample, this clone turned up once. V usage is TRBV7-2 and J usage is TRBJ1-2; 7 bases are a match to TRBD1. The V gene end was trimmed by 5 bases and the J gene end by 4 bases; junction bases not matched to a gene: 4. This CDR3 contains 13 residues. Germline V CDR1 and CDR2: SGHTA, FQGNSA. Here the CDR3 DNA reads TGTGCCAGCAGCCCCGGGACAGTCTATGGCTACACCTTC. Its translation: CASSPGTVYGYTF.

The chain has TRBV5-6 and TRBJ2-1; maybe TRBD2 (5 bases). Trimming shortened V by 0 bases and J by 2 bases, and 9 bases separated the two germline ends. The CDR3 sequence is 15 residues long. Germline V gives CDR1 SGHDT, CDR2 YYEEEE. The CDR3 sequence is CASSLAGEPYNEQFF. The CDR3 DNA follows: TGTGCCAGCAGCTTGGCCGGGGAACCCTACAATGAGCAGTTCTTC.

The chain combines TRBV7-2 with TRBJ2-3; perhaps TRBD1 as D (7 bases). This CDR3 is 14 amino acids long. The germline CDR1 and CDR2 sequences are SGHTA and FQGNSA. V was cut by 5 bases and J by 0 bases, with 9 bases left in between. The CDR3 here is CASSQGGSTDTQYF. CDR3 nucleotides: TGTGCCAGCAGCCAGGGGGGTAGCACAGATACGCAGTATTTT.

This clone was recorded only once. The CDR3 DNA reads TGTGCCAGCAGCTGGGGGACAGGGGATCAGCCCCAGCATTTT. Translation: CASSWGTGDQPQHF. The V and J genes are TRBV7-6 and TRBJ1-5; 10 positions match TRBD1. Germline CDR1 and CDR2: SGHVS and FNYEAQ. After removal of 4 bases from V and 5 bases from J, the junction contained 2 bases not matched to a gene. CDR3 length equals 14 residues.

Points on this clone: This specimen includes other DNA sequences encoding the same CDR3. The chain employs TRBV18 and TRBJ2-5; tentatively, D is TRBD1 (7 bases). Trimming cost V 3 bases and J 4 bases, with 12 bases left between them. Germline CDR1 and CDR2: KGHSH and LQKENI. The CDR3 has 14 residues. For the CDR3, the DNA is TGTGCCAGCTCACCGCCAGGGGGACTAGAGACCCAGTACTTC. Residues: CASSPPGGLETQYF.

This clone has only a few counts. This chain links TRBV2 with TRBJ2-7; 7 nucleotides agree with TRBD2. Germline CDR1 is SNHLY and CDR2 is FYNNEI. V shed 7 bases, J shed 3 bases, and the junction held 9 bases outside the gene matches. The length of the CDR3 is 14 residues. The CDR3 region has the DNA TGTGCCAGCATTAGGGCTAGCGGAAACTACGAGCAGTACTTC. Its translation is CASIRASGNYEQYF. Variable domain in full (rest from reference TRBV2 and TRBJ2-7): EPEVTQTPSHQVTQMGQEVILRCVPISNHLYFYWYRQILGQKVEFLVSFYNNEISEKSEIFDDQFSVERPDGSNFTLKIRSTKLEDSAMYFCASIRASGNYEQYFGPGTRLTVT.

The chain's CDR3 is CASKPPGSLSYEQYF. The CDR3 region has the DNA TGCGCCAGCAAGCCTCCAGGTTCCCTGTCCTACGAGCAGTACTTC. The rearrangement links TRBV5-1 to TRBJ2-7; D call uncertain. Germline V gene data show CDR1 as SGHRS and CDR2 as YFSETQ. This CDR3 comprises 15 residues. V was pared by 6 bases and J by 1 base, with 17 bases between.

The chain joins TRBV20-1 to TRBJ2-1; 8 bases line up with TRBD2. The CDR3 has 17 residues. V trimming: 3 bases; J trimming: 5 bases; junction bases outside the gene matches: 15. CDR1 is DFQATT, CDR2 SNEGSKA, per germline (reference sequence). The CDR3 loop reads CSASRSSGISGDNEQFF. DNA of the CDR3: TGCAGTGCTAGTCGGAGTAGCGGGATAAGTGGGGACAATGAGCAGTTCTTC.